Listed here are 26 T cell receptor beta chains from one sample, sequenced in a study of shared clonotypes between healthy human individuals (dated by TCRdb to about 2020). The library was generated by the immunoSEQ multiplex PCR assay. TCRdb limited this immuneACCESS table to in-frame rearrangements with V and J called. A share of clones is missing; checked studies link under half to unresolved V genes, and the rest is unexplained. The sample includes approximately 530,000 clones, with roughly 95% observed a single time. The top ten clones comprise around 0.067% of the sample. Sample: naive CD4+ T cells sorted from blood. Interpreted using the paper, the cell subset or site label stands for: CD45RA+ positively selected. Receptors originate from a woman aged 30 to 39 in good health.

This rearrangement joins TRBV15 to TRBJ2-2; TRBD2 matches at 7 bases. CDR1 is LNHNV and CDR2 is YYDKDF in the germline V gene (reference sequence). V dropped 6 bases and J dropped 5; count of bases not matched to a gene: 6. The CDR3 is made up of 14 amino acids. CDR3 in amino acids: CATRTWGGTGELFF. In DNA form, the CDR3 reads TGTGCCACCAGGACCTGGGGGGGGACCGGGGAGCTGTTTTTT.

The chain is built from TRBV30 and TRBJ2-3; the D gene could be TRBD1 or TRBD2 (6 bases each). Trimming removed 1 base at V and 0 bases at J, with 11 bases between. The CDR3 is 15 amino acids. The germline gives CDR1 GTSNPN, CDR2 SVGIG (reference sequence). The CDR3 nucleotides are TGTGCCTGGAGTGAGGGGGGCGGGAGCACAGATACGCAGTATTTT. This encodes CAWSEGGGSTDTQYF.

The chain employs TRBV5-1 and TRBJ1-3; 8 bases align to TRBD1. Germline-derived CDR1 and CDR2 are SGHRS and YFSETQ. CDR3 size: 16 residues. J lost 2 bases, V lost 4 bases, and 8 bases had no gene match. In nucleotides, the CDR3 is TGCGCCAGCAGCCCGACTTTGGACAGGGCTGGAAACACCATATATTTT. It translates to CASSPTLDRAGNTIYF.

This chain uses TRBV7-9 with TRBJ2-6; D is unresolved. V was trimmed by 7 bases and J by 4 bases, leaving 14 bases between them. The germline CDR1 and CDR2 sequences are SEHNR and FQNEAQ (reference sequence). This CDR3 is 15 amino acids long. CDR3 in DNA: TGTGCCAGCACCCCTCAGAATGCCGGGGCCAACGTCCTGACTTTC. Protein sequence: CASTPQNAGANVLTF. The full variable domain, completed using reference TRBV7-9 and TRBJ2-6, is DTGVSQNPRHKITKRGQNVTFRCDPISEHNRLYWYRQTLGQGPEFLTYFQNEAQLEKSRLLSDRFSAERPKGSFSTLEIQRTEQGDSAMYLCASTPQNAGANVLTFGAGSRLTVL.

This rearrangement joins TRBV10-3 to TRBJ1-5; unclear D gene. Germline assignment: CDR1 ENHRY and CDR2 SYGVKD. With 4 bases removed from V and 2 bases from J, the gap between germline ends came to 6 bases. CDR3 length: 13 amino acids. CDR3 bases: TGTGCCATCAGTGCCGAGGGCAATCAGCCCCAGCATTTT. Translation gives CAISAEGNQPQHF.

This clone was recorded only once. The rearrangement links TRBV2 to TRBJ2-7; 11 bases line up with TRBD2. The CDR3 is 15 amino acids. Germline trimming cut 4 bases from V and 1 base from J; bases unmatched to any gene: 3. Germline CDR1 reads SNHLY; CDR2 reads FYNNEI. CDR3 amino acids: CASSGGLADSYEQYF. The CDR3 coding sequence is TGTGCCAGCAGTGGGGGACTAGCGGATTCCTACGAGCAGTACTTC.

Only one count was recorded for this clone. CDR3 sequence reads: CASTRDSYYGYTF. The CDR3 DNA reads as TGCGCCAGCACCCGGGACAGTTACTATGGCTACACCTTC. This sequence joins TRBV10-2 and TRBJ1-2, with 7 bases matching TRBD1. CDR3 size: 13 residues. The V gene's germline CDR1 is WSHSY and CDR2 SAAADI. After removal of 7 bases from V and 3 bases from J, the junction contained 5 bases not matched to a gene.

V is TRBV2 and J is TRBJ2-7, with a tentative D call TRBD1 (5 bases). Germline assignment: CDR1 SNHLY and CDR2 FYNNEI. The CDR3 has 13 residues. Trimming removed 5 bases from V and 0 bases from J, with 8 bases in between. DNA for the CDR3: TGTGCCAGCAGTCCCAGGGCCTCCTACGAGCAGTACTTC. It codes for CASSPRASYEQYF.

The CDR3 is CASSLTYEQYF. CDR3 DNA: TGTGCCAGCAGCTTGACCTACGAGCAGTACTTC. The rearrangement joins TRBV5-8 to TRBJ2-7, with D uncertain. This CDR3 is 11 amino acids long. With 1 base removed from V and 2 bases from J, the gap between germline ends came to 1 base. CDR1 and CDR2 (germline): SGHTS, YDEGEE.

The chain uses TRBV12-2 and TRBJ2-1; the D call of TRBD2 is as the table states it, not checked on the DNA. TRBV12-2 is annotated as a pseudogene. The length of the CDR3 is 15 residues. In DNA form, the CDR3 reads TGTGCAAGTCGCTTGGGACTAGCGGGAGGGAGTGAGCAGTTCTTC. Protein: CASRLGLAGGSEQFF.

In its sample, this clone was seen once. The chain uses TRBV5-6 and TRBJ1-1; no clear D. Between the trimmed V and J ends, which lost 1 base and 0 bases, there was a span of 7 bases. CDR1 is SGHDT and CDR2 is YYEEEE in the germline V gene. The CDR3 has 14 residues. The CDR3 DNA follows: TGTGCCAGCAGCTTGTTAGCGATGAACACTGAAGCTTTCTTT. Its translation: CASSLLAMNTEAFF.

The chain couples TRBV6-6 to TRBJ1-2, with D perhaps matching TRBD1 (6 bases). Looked up from germline, CDR1 is MNHNY and CDR2 is SVGAGI (reference sequence). The CDR3 extends over 15 amino acids. V lost 2 bases to trimming and J lost 8 bases, with 18 bases between them. The CDR3 is CASSYPEGQLRGYTF. Here the CDR3 DNA reads TGTGCCAGCAGTTACCCAGAGGGACAATTGAGGGGCTACACCTTC.

The chain links TRBV2 to TRBJ1-2; perhaps TRBD1 as D (5 bases). The germline V gene has CDR1 SNHLY and CDR2 FYNNEI. This CDR3 region has 13 residues. Trimming took 6 bases from V and 2 from J, leaving 10 bases between them. CDR3 amino acids: CASSMTVNYGYTF. The CDR3 nucleotides are TGTGCCAGCAGCATGACAGTAAACTATGGCTACACCTTC.

This chain uses TRBV19 with TRBJ2-7, with 9 bases identical to TRBD1. The junction had 19 bases not matched to a gene; V was cut back by 6 bases and J by 4 bases. Germline V gene sequence: CDR1 LNHDA, CDR2 SQIVND (reference sequence). The CDR3 consists of 18 residues. The CDR3 DNA is TGTGCCAGTAGAGACATAGTAGGCCGGACAGGGGCCCCGTACGAGCAGTACTTC. Translating it yields CASRDIVGRTGAPYEQYF.

The V and J genes are TRBV28 and TRBJ2-2; TRBD1 matches 8 bases. CDR3 length equals 17 residues. CDR1 is MDHEN and CDR2 is SYDVKM in the germline V gene. The V segment lost 3 bases and the J segment 1 base; nucleotides outside the gene matches: 7. DNA for the CDR3: TGTGCCAGCAGTTTCCCCACAGGGGGGTTGAACACCGGGGAGCTGTTTTTT. It is translated as CASSFPTGGLNTGELFF.

This chain joins TRBV7-3 and TRBJ1-1; D is unresolved. Germline V gene lookup returns CDR1 SGHTA and CDR2 FQGTGA. CDR3 length: 14 residues. The germline V and J ends were trimmed by 4 bases and 0 bases, with 9 bases remaining between them. The CDR3 DNA reads as TGTGCCAGCAGCTCACCGAACATGAACACTGAAGCTTTCTTT. Protein sequence: CASSSPNMNTEAFF.

This chain uses TRBV5-1 with TRBJ2-1, with D possibly matching TRBD1 (6 bases). Germline loops: CDR1 SGHRS, CDR2 YFSETQ. The CDR3 loop spans 15 amino acids. V dropped 4 bases and J dropped 3 bases, with 14 bases sitting between them. The DNA of the CDR3 is TGCGCCAGCAGCAACGGACAGCTCTACTACAATGAGCAGTTCTTC. Translated, it gives CASSNGQLYYNEQFF. Together with reference TRBV5-1 and TRBJ2-1, the CDR3 gives the full variable domain: KAGVTQTPRYLIKTRGQQVTLSCSPISGHRSVSWYQQTPGQGLQFLFEYFSETQRNKGNFPGRFSGRQFSNSRSEMNVSTLELGDSALYLCASSNGQLYYNEQFFGPGTRLTVL.

The chain carries TRBV6-5 and TRBJ2-1, with D possibly being TRBD1 (6 bases). The V gene's germline CDR1 is MNHEY and CDR2 SVGAGI. CDR3 length equals 16 residues. V lost 0 bases and J 2 bases, leaving 11 bases between the germline ends. The CDR3 loop is CASSYSFWTAYNEQFF. The CDR3 region has the DNA TGTGCCAGCAGTTACTCCTTCTGGACAGCCTACAATGAGCAGTTCTTC.

The chain recombines TRBV7-2 with TRBJ2-5; 7 positions agree with TRBD2. The end of the DNA fits TRBJ2-7 better, so the J call may be wrong. Germline V lookup: CDR1 SGHTA, CDR2 FQGNSA. The CDR3 is 16 residues long. The CDR3 region has the DNA TGTGCCAGCAGCCCCAATCCCGGGAGGTCGGCCTACGAGCAGTACTTC. Its translation: CASSPNPGRSAYEQYF.

The V call is TRBV5-1, the J call TRBJ2-5; D is possibly TRBD1 (6 bases). The J call may be faulty, since TRBJ2-7 better matches the DNA end. The CDR3 is 13 residues long. Germline V lookup: CDR1 SGHRS, CDR2 YFSETQ. CDR3 DNA: TGCGCCAGCAGCTCAGGGACACACAGCGAGCAGTACTTC. Translated, it gives CASSSGTHSEQYF.

The chain combines TRBV7-2 with TRBJ1-2; possible D gene TRBD1, 6 bases. The V gene lost 4 bases and the J gene lost 8 bases, with 17 bases spanning the gap. There are 14 residues in the CDR3. Looked up from germline, CDR1 is SGHTA and CDR2 is FQGNSA. The CDR3 loop reads CASSSDSTIGGYTF. The CDR3 DNA reads as TGTGCCAGCAGCTCGGACAGCACCATCGGGGGCTACACCTTC.

The rearrangement links TRBV5-6 to TRBJ2-6, with TRBD1 matching over 7 bases. The CDR3 has 18 residues. The ends lost 3 bases at V and 2 bases at J; junction bases unmatched: 11. Per germline, CDR1 SGHDT and CDR2 YYEEEE. The CDR3 DNA is TGTGCCAGCAGCTCTCGACAGGGACGAACGGCTGGGGCCAACGTCCTGACTTTC. Its translation is CASSSRQGRTAGANVLTF.

The genes are TRBV7-2 and TRBJ1-1, with 8 bases matching TRBD1. Per germline, CDR1 SGHTA and CDR2 FQGNSA. Trimming removed 2 bases from V and 4 bases from J; junction bases left unmatched: 0. The CDR3 runs 13 residues. This chain's CDR3 is CASSLTGGTEAFF. In DNA form, the CDR3 reads TGTGCCAGCAGCTTAACAGGGGGCACTGAAGCTTTCTTT.

The rearrangement uses TRBV11-3 and TRBJ2-3, with 8 bases fitting TRBD1. The J segment lost 4 bases and the V segment lost 4 bases, leaving 7 bases of the junction unmatched. The CDR3 sequence is 15 residues long. Germline V CDR1 and CDR2: SGHNT, YENEEA. CDR3 nucleotide sequence: TGTGCCAGCAGCTGGGGACAGGCCGCAGCAGATACGCAGTATTTT. This gives the protein CASSWGQAAADTQYF.

The chain combines TRBV28 with TRBJ2-1; D might be TRBD1 (7 bases). The germline gives CDR1 MDHEN, CDR2 SYDVKM. This CDR3 has 17 amino acids. V gave up 2 bases and J gave up 3 bases, with 17 bases separating them. CDR3 in amino acids: CASSLEGAGQHYNEQFF. The CDR3 DNA is TGTGCCAGCAGTTTAGAGGGGGCGGGACAGCACTACAATGAGCAGTTCTTC.

V and J are TRBV19 and TRBJ2-1; 8 nucleotides align to TRBD1. CDR1 and CDR2 from the germline V gene are LNHDA and SQIVND (reference sequence). The CDR3 loop spans 17 amino acids. The V and J ends lost 9 bases and 6 bases, in that order; junction bases with no gene match: 19. The CDR3 region is CASDDGQGAYVSNEQFF. Here the CDR3 DNA reads TGTGCCAGCGATGATGGGCAGGGGGCTTACGTTAGCAATGAGCAGTTCTTC.